This T cell receptor (beta chain) is drawn from a study of identical twins. General observations from the study: With abundant cord blood beta clonotypes, insertions were fewer; memory repertoires showed no such pattern.

Of note for this clonotype: Its matching antigen is unknown.

Template switching introduced a universal primer site, and the cDNA bore unique molecular identifiers. Each CDR3 protein gets one entry after TCRdb re-called the 5' RACE reads with MiXCR. The table records 500,000 or so distinct CDR3 sequences, over 11% of them present only once. Germline V gene sequence: CDR1 LGHDT, CDR2 YNNKEL (reference sequence). The CDR3 consists of 15 residues. V was clipped by 0 bases and J by 4 bases; unmatched bases: 2. This sample was also put to use in a study of yellow fever vaccine responses in identical twins. That study reports: As reported, the vaccine T cell response of twins seemed partly convergent and partly personalized.

The sequenced material came from CD4+ T cells sorted from blood. This TCR was sampled from a young woman in good health. V gene TRBV3-1 combines with J gene TRBJ1-2; 10 bases line up with TRBD1. CDR3 bases: TGTGCCAGCAGCCAAGAGACAGGGGGCGTCTATGGCTACACCTTC. Residues: CASSQETGGVYGYTF.